This is a list of T cell receptor beta chains from one sample in a study of OX40 agonist ivuxolimab in advanced cancers. The method was immunoSEQ multiplex PCR; TCRdb's version includes in-frame clones alone and lacks a portion of them. This sample has about 33,000 clones; 75% to 90% occur once, and the top ten carry approximately 12%. The sample here was CD4+ or CD8+ T cells sorted from blood, taken in a trial of the OX40 agonist ivuxolimab. These receptors were obtained from an adult with an advanced solid tumor such as melanoma, head and neck, liver or kidney cancer. The CDR3 runs from the conserved cysteine through the conserved F or W. D genes are given only for firm matches. The size entry is marked missing in some rows and otherwise reads once, few, many or a size class.

CDR3 protein: CATSRELFGSYNSPLHF
CDR3 DNA: TGTGCCACCAGCAGAGAGTTATTTGGCTCCTATAATTCACCCCTCCACTTT
V gene: TRBV15
D gene: NA
J gene: TRBJ1-6
clone size: NA

CDR3 protein: CASSYGTGGINEQFF
CDR3 DNA: TGTGCCAGCAGTTACGGGACAGGGGGAATCAATGAGCAGTTCTTC
V gene: TRBV6-5
D gene: TRBD1
J gene: TRBJ2-1
clone size: NA

CDR3 protein: CASNQAGSNEKLFF
CDR3 DNA: TGTGCCAGTAACCAGGCAGGGTCGAATGAAAAACTGTTTTTT
V gene: TRBV19
D gene: NA
J gene: TRBJ1-4
clone size: NA

CDR3 protein: CASTASGTLYEQYF
CDR3 DNA: TGTGCCAGTACAGCTAGCGGGACCCTCTACGAGCAGTACTTC
V gene: TRBV19
D gene: TRBD2
J gene: TRBJ2-7
clone size: NA

CDR3 protein: CASSSGGTSGAPPLRNEQFF
CDR3 DNA: TGTGCCAGCAGCTCCGGGGGGACTAGCGGAGCCCCTCCCCTGCGGAATGAGCAGTTCTTC
V gene: TRBV13
D gene: TRBD2
J gene: TRBJ2-1
clone size: NA

CDR3 protein: CASSPNTGGYTF
CDR3 DNA: TGTGCCAGCAGTCCAAACACAGGCGGCTACACCTTC
V gene: TRBV28
D gene: NA
J gene: TRBJ1-2
clone size: few

CDR3 protein: CASITRTSGGADTQYF
CDR3 DNA: TGTGCCAGCATCACTAGGACTAGCGGGGGGGCAGATACGCAGTATTTT
V gene: TRBV5-6
D gene: TRBD2
J gene: TRBJ2-3
clone size: NA

CDR3 protein: CASSAGGEKLFF
CDR3 DNA: TGTGCCAGTAGCGCAGGCGGCGAAAAACTGTTTTTT
V gene: TRBV19
D gene: NA
J gene: TRBJ1-4
clone size: few

CDR3 protein: CASARDGLYEQYF
CDR3 DNA: TGTGCCAGTGCAAGGGACGGCCTTTATGAGCAGTACTTC
V gene: TRBV27
D gene: NA
J gene: TRBJ2-7
clone size: many

CDR3 protein: CASSHWGEENSPLHF
CDR3 DNA: TGTGCCAGCAGCCACTGGGGGGAGGAGAATTCACCCCTCCACTTT
V gene: TRBV11-2
D gene: NA
J gene: TRBJ1-6
clone size: NA

CDR3 protein: CASSPDINTEAFF
CDR3 DNA: TGCGCCAGCAGCCCCGACATAAACACTGAAGCTTTCTTT
V gene: TRBV5-1
D gene: NA
J gene: TRBJ1-1
clone size: few

CDR3 protein: CASSPTPNTEAFF
CDR3 DNA: TGTGCCAGTAGTCCCACCCCGAACACTGAAGCTTTCTTT
V gene: TRBV19
D gene: NA
J gene: TRBJ1-1
clone size: NA

CDR3 protein: CASSSIMAGLAGGTYEQYF
CDR3 DNA: TGTGCCAGCAGCTCTATTATGGCTGGACTAGCGGGTGGGACCTACGAGCAGTACTTC
V gene: TRBV7-8
D gene: TRBD2
J gene: TRBJ2-7
clone size: once

CDR3 protein: CAWKTGGGRDTEAFF
CDR3 DNA: TGTGCCTGGAAGACAGGGGGCGGTAGGGACACTGAAGCTTTCTTT
V gene: TRBV30
D gene: TRBD1
J gene: TRBJ1-1
clone size: NA

CDR3 protein: CASSQDGGEVRTEAFF
CDR3 DNA: TGCGCCAGCAGCCAAGATGGTGGGGAGGTGAGGACTGAAGCTTTCTTT
V gene: TRBV4-1
D gene: NA
J gene: TRBJ1-1
clone size: NA

CDR3 protein: CASNGQGLANEQFF
CDR3 DNA: TGTGCCAGCAACGGACAGGGGTTGGCCAATGAGCAGTTCTTC
V gene: TRBV2
D gene: TRBD1
J gene: TRBJ2-1
clone size: NA

CDR3 protein: CASSLESPETQYF
CDR3 DNA: TGTGCCAGCAGCTTAGAATCCCCAGAGACCCAGTACTTC
V gene: TRBV7-6
D gene: NA
J gene: TRBJ2-5
clone size: NA

CDR3 protein: CASRVAGGETQYF
CDR3 DNA: TGTGCCAGCAGAGTAGCAGGCGGGGAGACCCAGTACTTC
V gene: TRBV28
D gene: NA
J gene: TRBJ2-5
clone size: NA

CDR3 protein: CASSVTGTSRDTQYF
CDR3 DNA: TGTGCCAGTAGTGTGACCGGGACTAGTAGGGATACGCAGTATTTT
V gene: TRBV19
D gene: TRBD2
J gene: TRBJ2-3
clone size: medium-sized

CDR3 protein: CASSPRGGGYQPQHF
CDR3 DNA: TGCGCCAGCAGCCCTCGTGGAGGGGGATATCAGCCCCAGCATTTT
V gene: TRBV4-1
D gene: NA
J gene: TRBJ1-5
clone size: NA

CDR3 protein: CASSTGSSAYGYTF
CDR3 DNA: TGTGCCAGCAGTACAGGGTCCAGCGCGTATGGCTACACCTTC
V gene: TRBV6-5
D gene: NA
J gene: TRBJ1-2
clone size: NA

CDR3 protein: CSVAGTGGYYEQYF
CDR3 DNA: TGCAGCGTAGCTGGGACAGGGGGCTACTACGAGCAGTACTTC
V gene: TRBV29-1
D gene: TRBD1
J gene: TRBJ2-7
clone size: NA

CDR3 protein: CSVPVEGNTYNEQFF
CDR3 DNA: TGCAGCGTTCCCGTGGAAGGCAATACCTACAATGAGCAGTTCTTC
V gene: TRBV29-1
D gene: NA
J gene: TRBJ2-1
clone size: NA

CDR3 protein: CASSHRDRDSNTQYF
CDR3 DNA: TGTGCCAGCAGCCACCGGGACAGGGACAGCAATACGCAGTATTTT
V gene: TRBV9
D gene: TRBD1
J gene: TRBJ2-3
clone size: once

CDR3 protein: CASSSLGNRNEQYF
CDR3 DNA: TGTGCCAGCAGCTCGCTAGGGAACAGGAACGAGCAGTACTTC
V gene: TRBV7-9
D gene: NA
J gene: TRBJ2-7
clone size: medium-sized

CDR3 protein: CASSQTRGGPNTGELFF
CDR3 DNA: TGTGCCAGTAGTCAAACTCGGGGGGGGCCGAACACCGGGGAGCTGTTTTTT
V gene: TRBV19
D gene: TRBD2
J gene: TRBJ2-2
clone size: NA

CDR3 protein: CASSLGTGGEAFF
CDR3 DNA: TGTGCCAGCAGCCTAGGGACAGGAGGAGAAGCTTTCTTT
V gene: TRBV5-6
D gene: TRBD1
J gene: TRBJ1-1
clone size: NA

CDR3 protein: CASSLPEPGETQYF
CDR3 DNA: TGTGCCAGCAGCTTACCGGAACCGGGGGAGACCCAGTACTTC
V gene: TRBV7-9
D gene: NA
J gene: TRBJ2-5
clone size: NA

CDR3 protein: CASSLSWDRTIVSYEQYF
CDR3 DNA: TGTGCCAGCAGCTTGTCCTGGGACAGAACGATAGTGTCCTACGAGCAGTACTTC
V gene: TRBV7-2
D gene: TRBD1
J gene: TRBJ2-7
clone size: NA

CDR3 protein: CSVEERAKGTSGRVDTQYF
CDR3 DNA: TGCAGCGTTGAAGAACGGGCGAAGGGGACTAGCGGGAGAGTAGATACGCAGTATTTT
V gene: TRBV29-1
D gene: TRBD2
J gene: TRBJ2-3
clone size: NA

CDR3 protein: CASKGGRVEETQYF
CDR3 DNA: TGTGCCAGCAAAGGCGGGAGGGTGGAAGAGACCCAGTACTTC
V gene: TRBV27
D gene: TRBD2
J gene: TRBJ2-5
clone size: NA

CDR3 protein: CASSLAGSGNTIYF
CDR3 DNA: TGTGCCAGCAGCTTGGCAGGCTCTGGAAACACCATATATTTT
V gene: TRBV5-5
D gene: NA
J gene: TRBJ1-3
clone size: NA

CDR3 protein: CASSLHPISGRDGNEQFF
CDR3 DNA: TGTGCCAGCAGTCTGCACCCGATCAGCGGGAGGGATGGGAATGAGCAGTTCTTC
V gene: TRBV27
D gene: TRBD2
J gene: TRBJ2-1
clone size: NA

CDR3 protein: CASSFPSGAADTQYF
CDR3 DNA: TGTGCCAGCAGCTTCCCTAGCGGGGCGGCAGATACGCAGTATTTT
V gene: TRBV7-6
D gene: TRBD2
J gene: TRBJ2-3
clone size: NA

CDR3 protein: CASSSLSGVSDYNSPLHF
CDR3 DNA: TGTGCCAGCAGCTCCCTGTCCGGGGTAAGCGACTATAATTCACCCCTCCACTTT
V gene: TRBV7-3
D gene: NA
J gene: TRBJ1-6
clone size: NA

CDR3 protein: CASSLYEGPGDTQYF
CDR3 DNA: TGTGCCAGCAGCTTATATGAAGGGCCTGGAGATACGCAGTATTTT
V gene: TRBV7-6
D gene: NA
J gene: TRBJ2-3
clone size: NA

CDR3 protein: CASSLTGEYGYTF
CDR3 DNA: TGTGCCAGCAGCTTGACAGGAGAGTATGGCTACACCTTC
V gene: TRBV7-9
D gene: NA
J gene: TRBJ1-2
clone size: NA

CDR3 protein: CASSQGLPYYGYTF
CDR3 DNA: TGCGCCAGCAGCCAAGGGTTACCCTACTATGGCTACACCTTC
V gene: TRBV4-1
D gene: NA
J gene: TRBJ1-2
clone size: once

CDR3 protein: CSASPAYEQYF
CDR3 DNA: TGCAGTGCTAGCCCGGCATACGAGCAGTACTTC
V gene: TRBV20-1
D gene: NA
J gene: TRBJ2-7
clone size: NA

CDR3 protein: CASGQGGNTEAFF
CDR3 DNA: TGTGCCAGCGGCCAAGGCGGGAACACTGAAGCTTTCTTT
V gene: TRBV7-3
D gene: NA
J gene: TRBJ1-1
clone size: few

CDR3 protein: CASTGANVLTF
CDR3 DNA: TGTGCCAGTACTGGGGCCAACGTCCTGACTTTC
V gene: TRBV25-1
D gene: NA
J gene: TRBJ2-6
clone size: NA

CDR3 protein: CASSIGGLPGDEQYF
CDR3 DNA: TGTGCCAGTAGTATAGGAGGGCTTCCAGGAGACGAGCAGTACTTC
V gene: TRBV19
D gene: NA
J gene: TRBJ2-7
clone size: NA

CDR3 protein: CASSSSPQGPTYEQYF
CDR3 DNA: TGTGCCAGCAGTTCCTCCCCCCAGGGGCCTACCTACGAGCAGTACTTC
V gene: TRBV28
D gene: NA
J gene: TRBJ2-7
clone size: NA

CDR3 protein: CASTHGTSRSPDTQYF
CDR3 DNA: TGTGCCAGTACTCACGGGACTAGTCGGTCTCCGGATACGCAGTATTTT
V gene: TRBV19
D gene: TRBD2
J gene: TRBJ2-3
clone size: NA

CDR3 protein: CASSPSGTSSSYEQYF
CDR3 DNA: TGTGCCAGCAGCCCCTCCGGGACTAGTTCCTCCTACGAGCAGTACTTC
V gene: TRBV11-2
D gene: TRBD2
J gene: TRBJ2-7
clone size: NA

CDR3 protein: CAAGGGPSSYEQYF
CDR3 DNA: TGTGCCGCTGGGGGGGGGCCGAGCTCCTACGAGCAGTACTTC
V gene: TRBV6-1
D gene: NA
J gene: TRBJ2-7
clone size: NA

CDR3 protein: CASSLSGTYNEQFF
CDR3 DNA: TGTGCCAGCAGCTTGTCGGGGACATACAATGAGCAGTTCTTC
V gene: TRBV5-6
D gene: NA
J gene: TRBJ2-1
clone size: NA